Sequencing of this TCR beta chain was carried out in a study of post-analysis software for immune sequencing data (dated by TCRdb to between 2014 and 2017). A note on the overall study: Relapsing-remitting, secondary progressive and progressive-relapsing multiple sclerosis were recorded as disease courses, and subtype annotation was lacking for some patients. Patient repertoires were compared against roughly 12 previously published healthy control repertoires from donors aged roughly 6 to 28 years. A subset of samples was prepared in parallel using single-end sample barcoding, then pooled and co-amplified after Illumina adapter ligation.

Library creation used PCR. Instrument used: Illumina HiSeq 2500. To reduce PCR and sequencing biases, unique molecular identifiers were incorporated into the TCR beta cDNA libraries. Per 1 to 10 million input T cells, approximately 500,000 cDNA molecules were obtained, such that each molecule approximated one T cell. The same protocol used for the earlier healthy control dataset was applied to prepare and sequence the patient libraries. Samples belonging to the same batch were prepared together, multiplexed and sequenced on a shared HiSeq lane. The authors' analysis ran thus. MIGEC handled the raw barcoded reads, throwing out single-read molecular identifier groups before consensus assembly and CDR3 extraction. VDJtools was used for post-analysis of the clonotype tables, with diversity normalized by down-sampling every dataset to the smallest sample size. In repertoire overlap clustering, CDR3 amino acid sequences, but not nucleotide sequences, were matched to correct batch-related cross-sample contamination. The public reads were quality trimmed at Q25 with fastp and then assembled into clones with MiXCR by TCRdb, keeping productive beta chains. Identical CDR3 protein sequences are pooled into one entry, listed with their most common genes and DNA. Here the V and J calls rest on TCRdb's processing, not on the authors' analysis. Recorded for this sample are about 540,000 distinct CDR3 sequences; less than 40% of them occurred a single time. Of the sample, approximately 6% falls within the top ten clones.

TCR beta repertoires were profiled from peripheral blood of approximately 13 young patients with multiple sclerosis to demonstrate the VDJtools post-analysis software. Multiple sclerosis patients were children and adolescents aged roughly 6 to 16 years. In this sample, this clonotype turned up a few times. It has no known antigen specificity. No per-base quality is available; no much larger clone lies one base away. On the study overall, not on this receptor specifically: When samples were clustered directly using the F measure, samples prepared in the same batch co-clustered strongly, which prompted a batch-effect correction. Normalized Chao1 diversity was significantly lower in multiple sclerosis patients than controls, suggesting substantial peripheral T-cell clonal expansion. The multiple sclerosis patient group was slightly younger than the control group.

The sample comprised blood. The receptor's source is a girl aged 2 to 17 with multiple sclerosis.

The CDR3 reads as follows: CAIRQDPYEQYF. The DNA sequence reads TGTGCCATCCGACAGGATCCCTACGAGCAGTACTTC. The rearranged segments are TRBV6-9 and TRBJ2-7; TRBD1 is a weak D gene call, 6 bases matching. V is reduced by 10 bases and J by 2 bases, leaving a spacing of 12 bases between them. Counted from cysteine to phenylalanine, this CDR3 has 12 amino acids. The sequence is cut down to CDR3 DNA, 36 bases in frame from base 1. The CDR1 and CDR2 encoded by the germline V gene are MNHGY and SVAAGI.